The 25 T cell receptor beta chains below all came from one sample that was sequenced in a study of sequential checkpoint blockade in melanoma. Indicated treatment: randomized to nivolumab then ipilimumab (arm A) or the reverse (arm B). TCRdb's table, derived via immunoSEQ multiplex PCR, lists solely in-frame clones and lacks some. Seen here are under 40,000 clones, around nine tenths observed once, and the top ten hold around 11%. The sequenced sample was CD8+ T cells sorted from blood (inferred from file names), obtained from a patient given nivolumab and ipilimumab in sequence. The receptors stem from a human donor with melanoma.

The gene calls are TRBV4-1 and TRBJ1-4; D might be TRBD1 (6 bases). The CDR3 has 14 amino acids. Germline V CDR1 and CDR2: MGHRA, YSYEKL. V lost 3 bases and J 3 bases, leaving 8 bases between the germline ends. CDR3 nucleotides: TGCGCCAGCAGCCAGGGGGCTTCTAATGAAAAACTGTTTTTT. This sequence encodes CASSQGASNEKLFF.

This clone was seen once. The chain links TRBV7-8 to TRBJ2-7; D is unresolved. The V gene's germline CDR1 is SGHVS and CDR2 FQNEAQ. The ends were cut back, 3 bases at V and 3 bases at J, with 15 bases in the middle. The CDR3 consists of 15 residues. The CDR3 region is CASSFTVTPNYEQYV. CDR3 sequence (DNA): TGTGCCAGCAGCTTTACTGTAACGCCTAACTACGAGCAGTACGTC.

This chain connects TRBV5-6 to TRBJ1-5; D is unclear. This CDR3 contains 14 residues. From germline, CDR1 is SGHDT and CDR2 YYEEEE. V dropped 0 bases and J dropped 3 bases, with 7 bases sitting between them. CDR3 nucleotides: TGTGCCAGCAGCTTGGGGGGAGTCAATCAGCCCCAGCATTTT. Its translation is CASSLGGVNQPQHF. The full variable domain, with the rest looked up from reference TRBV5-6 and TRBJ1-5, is DAGVTQSPTHLIKTRGQQVTLRCSPKSGHDTVSWYQQALGQGPQFIFQYYEEEERQRGNFPDRFSGHQFPNYSSELNVNALLLGDSALYLCASSLGGVNQPQHFGDGTRLSIL.

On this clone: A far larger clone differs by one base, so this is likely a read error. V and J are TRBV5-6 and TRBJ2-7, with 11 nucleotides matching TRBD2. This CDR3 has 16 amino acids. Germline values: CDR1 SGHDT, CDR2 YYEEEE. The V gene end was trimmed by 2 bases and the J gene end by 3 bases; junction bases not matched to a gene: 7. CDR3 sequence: CASSFTLGTSGYEQYF. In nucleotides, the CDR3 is TGTGCCAGCAGCTTCACCCTCGGGACTAGCGGCTACGAGCAGTACTTC. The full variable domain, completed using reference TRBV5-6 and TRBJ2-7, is DAGVTQSPTHLIKTRGQQVTLRCSPKSGHDTVSWYQQALGQGPQFIFQYYEEEERQRGNFPDRFSGHQFPNYSSELNVNALLLGDSALYLCASSFTLGTSGYEQYFGPGTRLTVT.

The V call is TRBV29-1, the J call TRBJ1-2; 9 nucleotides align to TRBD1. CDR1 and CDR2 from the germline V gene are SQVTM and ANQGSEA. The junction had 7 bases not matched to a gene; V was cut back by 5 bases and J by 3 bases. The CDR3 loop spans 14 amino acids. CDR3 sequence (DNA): TGCAGCGTTCATAGGACAGGGGACCACTATGGCTACACCTTC. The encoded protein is CSVHRTGDHYGYTF.

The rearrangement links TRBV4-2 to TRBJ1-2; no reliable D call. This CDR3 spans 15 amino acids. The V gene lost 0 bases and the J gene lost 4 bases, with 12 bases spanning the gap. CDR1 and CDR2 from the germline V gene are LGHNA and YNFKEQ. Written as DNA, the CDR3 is TGTGCCAGCAGCCAAGATGGGCAGGAACTCTATGGCTACACCTTC. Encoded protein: CASSQDGQELYGYTF.

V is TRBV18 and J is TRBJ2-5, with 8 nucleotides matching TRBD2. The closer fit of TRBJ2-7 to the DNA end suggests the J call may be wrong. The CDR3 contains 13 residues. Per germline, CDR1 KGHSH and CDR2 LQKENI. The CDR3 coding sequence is TGTGCCAGCTCACCAGCGGGGGGCGGCGAGCAGTACTTC. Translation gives CASSPAGGGEQYF.

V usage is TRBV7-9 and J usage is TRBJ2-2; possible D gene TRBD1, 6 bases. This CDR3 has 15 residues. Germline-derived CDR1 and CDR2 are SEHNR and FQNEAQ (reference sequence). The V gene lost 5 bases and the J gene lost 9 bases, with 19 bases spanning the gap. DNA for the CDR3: TGTGCCAGCAGCCCGGGACAAGGGCAGCTCCGGGAGCTGTTTTTT. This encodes CASSPGQGQLRELFF. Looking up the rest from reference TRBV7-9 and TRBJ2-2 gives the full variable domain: DTGVSQNPRHKITKRGQNVTFRCDPISEHNRLYWYRQTLGQGPEFLTYFQNEAQLEKSRLLSDRFSAERPKGSFSTLEIQRTEQGDSAMYLCASSPGQGQLRELFFGEGSRLTVL.

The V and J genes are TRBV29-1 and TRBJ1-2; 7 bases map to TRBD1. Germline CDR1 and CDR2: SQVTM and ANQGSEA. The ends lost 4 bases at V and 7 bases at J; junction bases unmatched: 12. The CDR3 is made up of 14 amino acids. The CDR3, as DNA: TGCAGCGTTGGCGGGGCCAGGGGGGTTAGTGGCTACACCTTC. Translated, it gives CSVGGARGVSGYTF.

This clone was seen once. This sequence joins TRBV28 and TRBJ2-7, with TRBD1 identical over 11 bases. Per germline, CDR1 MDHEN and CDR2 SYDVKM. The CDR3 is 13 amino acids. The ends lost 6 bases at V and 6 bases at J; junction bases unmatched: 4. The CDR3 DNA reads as TGTGCCAGCAGGGACAGGGGGCTCTTCGAGCAGTACTTC. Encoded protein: CASRDRGLFEQYF.

The CDR3 DNA is TGTGCCACCAGCAGTTTCCACTACGAGCAGTACTTC. It yields the protein CATSSFHYEQYF. The genes are TRBV15 and TRBJ2-7; D call uncertain. Germline-derived CDR1 and CDR2 are LNHNV and YYDKDF (reference sequence). Trimming shortened V by 3 bases and J by 3 bases, and 6 bases separated the two germline ends. The CDR3 is 12 residues long.

The CDR3 region has the DNA TGTGCCAGCTCAAGACTAGCGGGAGGGCTCACAGATACGCAGTATTTT. It translates to CASSRLAGGLTDTQYF. The V gene is TRBV18, the J gene TRBJ2-3, with 14 bases lining up with TRBD2. The junction had 3 bases not matched to a gene; V was cut back by 5 bases and J by 2 bases. CDR3 length equals 16 residues. Germline lookup yields CDR1 KGHSH and CDR2 LQKENI.

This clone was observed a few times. CDR3 in DNA: TGTGCCAGCAGTGATGGGGCGGGGTCCTACAATGAGCAGTTCTTC. It specifies CASSDGAGSYNEQFF. J is TRBJ2-1 and V is TRBV6-1; weak D call: TRBD2 (6 bases). CDR1 and CDR2 from the germline V gene are MNHNS and SASEGT. This CDR3 contains 15 residues. V lost 3 bases and J lost 1, with 10 bases in between.

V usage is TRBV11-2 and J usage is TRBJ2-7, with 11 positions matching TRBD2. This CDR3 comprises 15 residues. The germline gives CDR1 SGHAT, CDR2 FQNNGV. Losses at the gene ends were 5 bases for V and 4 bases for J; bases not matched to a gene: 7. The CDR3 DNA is TGTGCCAGCAGCATACTAGCGGGAGTTGCGTACGAGCAGTACGTC. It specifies CASSILAGVAYEQYV.

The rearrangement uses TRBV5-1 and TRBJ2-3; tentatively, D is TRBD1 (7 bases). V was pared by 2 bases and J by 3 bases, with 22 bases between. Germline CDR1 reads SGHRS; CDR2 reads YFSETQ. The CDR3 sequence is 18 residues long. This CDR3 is CASSFLPRGFGRTDTQYF. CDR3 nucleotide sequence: TGCGCCAGCAGCTTTTTACCCAGGGGGTTTGGGAGGACAGATACGCAGTATTTT.

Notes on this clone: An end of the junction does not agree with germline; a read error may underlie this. CDR3 DNA: TGTGCTAGCAGCCCCGGGGGGGCGGACACTGAAGCTTTCTTT. Residues: CASSPGGADTEAFF. The V gene is TRBV7-7, the J gene TRBJ1-1; D might be TRBD1 (6 bases). This CDR3 is built from 14 residues. The germline V gene has CDR1 SSHAT and CDR2 FNYEAQ (reference sequence).

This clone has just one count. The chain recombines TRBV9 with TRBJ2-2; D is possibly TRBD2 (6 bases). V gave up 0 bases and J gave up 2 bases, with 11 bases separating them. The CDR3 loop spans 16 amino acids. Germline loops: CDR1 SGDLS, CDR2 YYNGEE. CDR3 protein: CASSVDGGINTGELFF. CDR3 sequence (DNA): TGTGCCAGCAGCGTAGATGGGGGGATTAACACCGGGGAGCTGTTTTTT.

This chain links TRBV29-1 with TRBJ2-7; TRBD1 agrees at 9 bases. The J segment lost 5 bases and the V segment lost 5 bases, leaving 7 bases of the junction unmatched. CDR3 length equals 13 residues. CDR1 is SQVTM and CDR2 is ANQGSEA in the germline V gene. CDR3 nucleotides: TGCAGCGTTCTGACAGGGGGTTCCCACGAGCAGTACTTC. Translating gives CSVLTGGSHEQYF.

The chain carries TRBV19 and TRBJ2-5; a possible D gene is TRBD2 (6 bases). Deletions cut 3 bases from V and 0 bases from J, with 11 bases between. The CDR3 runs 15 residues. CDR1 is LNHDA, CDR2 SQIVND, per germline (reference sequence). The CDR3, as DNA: TGTGCCAGTAGTATGGGAGGCTTAGACCAAGAGACCCAGTACTTC. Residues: CASSMGGLDQETQYF.

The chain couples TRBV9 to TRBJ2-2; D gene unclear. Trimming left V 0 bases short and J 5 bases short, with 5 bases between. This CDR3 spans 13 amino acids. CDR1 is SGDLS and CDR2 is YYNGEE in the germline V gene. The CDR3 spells CASSVVRTGELFF. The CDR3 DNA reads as TGTGCCAGCAGCGTAGTGAGGACCGGGGAGCTGTTTTTT.

The CDR3: CASKSWRDTQYF. The CDR3 nucleotides are TGTGCCAGCAAGTCGTGGAGAGATACGCAGTATTTT. The chain combines TRBV14 with TRBJ2-3; the D is unclear. Trimming stripped 7 bases from V and 5 bases from J, with 10 bases between. The CDR3 is made up of 12 amino acids. Germline CDR1 and CDR2: SGHDN and FVKESK. Based on the CDR3 plus reference TRBV14 and TRBJ2-3, the full variable domain is EAGVTQFPSHSVIEKGQTVTLRCDPISGHDNLYWYRRVMGKEIKFLLHFVKESKQDESGMPNNRFLAERTGGTYSTLKVQPAELEDSGVYFCASKSWRDTQYFGPGTRLTVL.

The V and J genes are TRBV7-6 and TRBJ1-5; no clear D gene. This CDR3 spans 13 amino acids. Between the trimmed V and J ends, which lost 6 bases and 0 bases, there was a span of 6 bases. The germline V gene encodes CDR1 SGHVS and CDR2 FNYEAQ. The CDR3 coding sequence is TGTGCCAGCAGTCCCGGTAGCAATCAGCCCCAGCATTTT. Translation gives CASSPGSNQPQHF.

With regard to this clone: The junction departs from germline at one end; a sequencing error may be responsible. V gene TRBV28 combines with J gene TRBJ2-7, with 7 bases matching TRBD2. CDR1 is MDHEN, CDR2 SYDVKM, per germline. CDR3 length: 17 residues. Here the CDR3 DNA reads TGTGCCAGCACACGCCGCACTGCGGGAGTCCCCTCCCACGAGCAGTACTTC. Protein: CASTRRTAGVPSHEQYF.

The CDR3 sequence: CASSSTGSRSGNTIYF. CDR3 DNA: TGTGCCAGCAGCTCGACAGGGAGCAGATCTGGAAACACCATATATTTT. The V and J genes are TRBV13 and TRBJ1-3; the match to TRBD1 covers 7 bases. Looked up from germline, CDR1 is PRHDT and CDR2 is FYEKMQ (reference sequence). Trimming took 4 bases from V and 1 from J; bases not matched to a gene: 7. This CDR3 has 16 residues. Full variable domain (outside the CDR3, taken from reference TRBV13 and TRBJ1-3): AAGVIQSPRHLIKEKRETATLKCYPIPRHDTVYWYQQGPGQDPQFLISFYEKMQSDKGSIPDRFSAQQFSDYHSELNMSSLELGDSALYFCASSSTGSRSGNTIYFGEGSWLTVV.

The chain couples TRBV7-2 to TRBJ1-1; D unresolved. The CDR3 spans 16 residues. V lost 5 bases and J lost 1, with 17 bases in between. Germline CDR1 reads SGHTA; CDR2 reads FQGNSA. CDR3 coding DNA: TGTGCCAGCAGCCCCCGTGGGGTTGGAGGGAACACTGAAGCTTTCTTT. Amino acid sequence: CASSPRGVGGNTEAFF. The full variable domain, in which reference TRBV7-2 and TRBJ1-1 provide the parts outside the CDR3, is GAGVSQSPSNKVTEKGKDVELRCDPISGHTALYWYRQSLGQGLEFLIYFQGNSAPDKSGLPSDRFSAERTGGSVSTLTIQRTQQEDSAVYLCASSPRGVGGNTEAFFGQGTRLTVV.